This T cell receptor beta chain was sequenced for a study of cytotoxic CD8 clonotypes in ibrutinib-treated CLL. Overall study: By median approximately 63 months, around twelve had progressed and about 15 stayed remitted; responses had been 2 complete and roughly 24 partial. Collecting the response samples happened after a median about twelve months of treatment, with a range of 6 to 36.

CDR1 SNHLY and CDR2 FYNNEI come from the germline V gene. V lost 3 bases to trimming and J lost 3 bases, with 3 bases between them. This CDR3 contains 12 residues. As regards this clone: The antigen remains undetermined.

PBMCs were cryopreserved, and approximately 1.8 micrograms of genomic DNA from them went into TCR beta libraries. Study results and caveats: Clonality grew at ibrutinib response; at progression, it decreased back toward baseline.

Profiling relied on immunoSEQ multiplex PCR, and the TCRdb table lists in-frame clones only, not all of them. Among 50,000 to 70,000 clones, roughly 54% were seen once, and the ten largest hold more than 20%. The material was PBMCs, obtained at disease progression, from a patient treated with ibrutinib. This TCR derives from a human donor with chronic lymphocytic leukemia. The chain has TRBV2 and TRBJ2-1, with no clear D. Here the CDR3 reads CASSDSYNEQFF. CDR3 DNA: TGTGCCAGCAGTGACAGCTACAATGAGCAGTTCTTC.